Here is one TCR beta chain with its context. The antigen is undetermined. This CDR3 is 15 amino acids long. J was trimmed by 0 bases and V by 2 bases; bases with no gene match: 0. Germline V gene sequence: CDR1 MRHNA, CDR2 SNTAGT. This sample is part of a study of cytomegalovirus exposure and HLA in healthy donors. Study-wide points: A list of about 160 TCR beta chains associated with cytomegalovirus was given. Most TCR sequences were seen very rarely across donors, but some public TCRs occurred in many. The tendency of first-cohort TCR clusters to co-occur in the 100 to 150 validation repertoires was identified by a subsequent analysis. Through in vitro validation, three CMV-associated chains were shown to be specific for CMV antigens.

TCRdb keeps only in-frame clones here, not all; method: immunoSEQ multiplex PCR. The table includes 99,000 or so clones, about 88% detected once. The sequence came from a woman aged 18-29 years in good health and CMV-seropositive. What was sequenced was PBMCs. The chain uses TRBV6-4 and TRBJ2-2, with 7 bases that match TRBD2. CDR3 amino acids: CASSDGGANTGELFF. CDR3 nucleotides: TGTGCCAGCAGTGACGGGGGGGCGAACACCGGGGAGCTGTTTTTT.